Presented here are 15 T cell receptor beta chains from one specimen sequenced in a study of cytomegalovirus exposure and HLA in healthy donors. The PCR ran on 60 Vbeta and 13 Jbeta primers. TCRdb keeps only in-frame clones here, not all; method: immunoSEQ multiplex PCR. The sample lists 150,000 to 200,000 clones, approximately 81% occurring once. What was sequenced was PBMCs. The source of these receptors is a young man in good health and CMV-seropositive.

Points on this clone: One end of the junction is discordant with germline, which a read error may explain. The rearrangement links TRBV14 to TRBJ1-2, with D perhaps TRBD1 (6 bases). The germline V gene has CDR1 SGHDN and CDR2 FVKESK. The CDR3 covers 11 residues. The CDR3, as DNA: TGTGCCAGCAGCCAAGACCGGGACATCACTTTC. Amino acids: CASSQDRDITF.

J is TRBJ1-2 and V is TRBV4-2, with TRBD1 matching 8 bases. Germline V gene sequence: CDR1 LGHNA, CDR2 YNFKEQ. The CDR3 runs 11 residues. The V and J ends lost 8 bases and 6 bases, in that order; junction bases with no gene match: 2. CDR3 nucleotides: TGTGCCAGCCGACAGGGGAATGGCTACACCTTC. As protein: CASRQGNGYTF.

The chain has TRBV9 and TRBJ2-5, with 8 positions matching TRBD1. The end of the DNA aligns better with TRBJ2-7, so the J call may be wrong. The CDR3 runs 16 residues. Germline values: CDR1 SGDLS, CDR2 YYNGEE. The CDR3 DNA reads TGTGCCAGCAGCGCACCGACAGGGGATCGCGGCTACGAGCAGTACTTC. Its protein product is CASSAPTGDRGYEQYF.

This chain uses TRBV10-3 with TRBJ2-3, with D possibly being TRBD2 (6 bases). V was cut by 7 bases and J by 2 bases, with 16 bases left in between. Per germline, CDR1 ENHRY and CDR2 SYGVKD. The CDR3 covers 15 residues. The CDR3 sequence: CAITERGDFTDTQYF. CDR3 bases: TGTGCCATCACCGAGCGCGGGGACTTCACAGATACGCAGTATTTT.

This clone was seen only a few times. The junction shows a germline mismatch at one end, possibly a read error. This chain uses TRBV7-9 with TRBJ1-1, with D possibly TRBD1 on 6 matching bases. This CDR3 is built from 15 residues. The germline gives CDR1 SEHNR, CDR2 FQNEAQ (reference sequence). CDR3 loop: CSSSRLDSYNTEAFF. The CDR3 coding sequence is TGTTCCAGCAGCCGCTTGGACAGCTATAACACTGAAGCTTTCTTT.

This sequence joins TRBV6-1 and TRBJ2-3, with TRBD2 as a possible D gene (6 bases). V gave up 4 bases and J gave up 1 base, with 6 bases separating them. CDR1 is MNHNS and CDR2 is SASEGT in the germline V gene. The CDR3 runs 13 residues. CDR3 region: CASSGEGTDTQYF. CDR3 coding DNA: TGTGCCAGCAGTGGGGAGGGCACAGATACGCAGTATTTT.

V and J are TRBV5-1 and TRBJ2-7; unclear D gene. CDR3 size: 14 residues. V was clipped by 0 bases and J by 3 bases, with 10 bases between them. Germline V gene data show CDR1 as SGHRS and CDR2 as YFSETQ. CDR3 DNA: TGCGCCAGCAGCTTGGCCCCCGGCGGCTACGAGCAGTACTTC. Translating it yields CASSLAPGGYEQYF.

The J gene is TRBJ1-1, the V gene TRBV2; D perhaps matches TRBD1 (6 bases). The CDR3 is made up of 14 amino acids. V lost 6 bases, J lost 0 bases, and 11 bases lay in between. Germline CDR1 reads SNHLY; CDR2 reads FYNNEI. This CDR3 is CASSPDSVNTEAFF. CDR3 sequence (DNA): TGTGCCAGCAGCCCGGACAGTGTGAACACTGAAGCTTTCTTT.

The chain employs TRBV7-9 and TRBJ2-7, with 9 bases aligning to TRBD1. Germline V gene sequence: CDR1 SEHNR, CDR2 FQNEAQ (reference sequence). The trim removed 4 bases at V and 4 bases at J, leaving 5 bases unmatched. The CDR3 runs 14 residues. The CDR3 reads CASSSAGTGYEQYF. The CDR3 DNA is TGTGCCAGCAGCTCCGCCGGGACAGGGTACGAGCAGTACTTC.

The V call is TRBV6-5, the J call TRBJ1-1, with D possibly TRBD1 on 6 matching bases. The germline CDR1 and CDR2 sequences are MNHEY and SVGAGI. Trimming left V 1 base short and J 0 bases short, with 12 bases between. The CDR3 has 16 residues. CDR3 amino acids: CASSYFRTAVNTEAFF. CDR3 nucleotides: TGTGCCAGCAGTTACTTCCGGACAGCCGTGAACACTGAAGCTTTCTTT.

The J gene is TRBJ1-3, the V gene TRBV4-3; D gene uncertain. V shed 0 bases and J shed 0 bases, with 9 bases lying between them. This CDR3 has 16 amino acids. The germline V gene has CDR1 LGHNA and CDR2 YSLEER. The CDR3 sequence: CASSQEASVSGNTIYF. CDR3 nucleotides: TGCGCCAGCAGCCAAGAAGCGTCCGTCTCTGGAAACACCATATATTTT.

The chain uses TRBV9 and TRBJ1-3; 10 bases are shared with TRBD1. CDR3 size: 15 residues. Germline-derived CDR1 and CDR2 are SGDLS and YYNGEE. Trimming at V came to 5 bases and at J to 2 bases, leaving 4 bases not matched to a gene. DNA for the CDR3: TGTGCCAGCAGTGACAGGGGGCTCGCTGGAAACACCATATATTTT. It translates to CASSDRGLAGNTIYF.

This clone came up a few times. The chain has TRBV11-2 and TRBJ1-1, with 7 nucleotides matching TRBD1. V was clipped by 3 bases and J by 4 bases; unmatched bases: 2. There are 13 residues in the CDR3. Germline V gene lookup returns CDR1 SGHAT and CDR2 FQNNGV. The CDR3 is CASSFAGGTEAFF. The CDR3 coding sequence is TGTGCCAGCAGCTTTGCAGGGGGCACTGAAGCTTTCTTT.

V usage is TRBV19 and J usage is TRBJ1-4, with D tentatively TRBD1 (5 bases). Germline V gene lookup returns CDR1 LNHDA and CDR2 SQIVND (reference sequence). This CDR3 comprises 15 residues. Trimming cost V 8 bases and J 0 bases, with 13 bases left between them. Here the CDR3 DNA reads TGTGCCAGTTACCCTGAGACAGCAACTAATGAAAAACTGTTTTTT. Protein product: CASYPETATNEKLFF.

The chain joins TRBV19 to TRBJ1-1; no definite D call. The CDR3 is 13 residues long. In germline, CDR1 is LNHDA, CDR2 SQIVND (reference sequence). V lost 3 bases and J lost 0, with 5 bases in between. The CDR3 DNA reads TGTGCCAGTAGTATCGGAGTGAACACTGAAGCTTTCTTT. Protein: CASSIGVNTEAFF.